This section outlines one TCR beta chain sequence together with its context. The antigen is undetermined. These data originate in a study of T cells expressing NK-cell markers. Overall study results and limits: HCMV specificity was not established for the expanded NKG2C+ T cell clones. Also leading the CD3+CD56-NKG2C+ fraction in a few donors were these clonotypes.

This CDR3 has 16 residues. The germline V gene has CDR1 LNHDA and CDR2 SQIVND (reference sequence). Synthesis of TCR beta cDNA relied on 5'RACE template switching carrying UMIs. Each CDR3 protein gets one entry in TCRdb, which reprocessed the 5' RACE reads and gives no DNA. Listed are roughly 350,000 distinct CDR3 sequences; roughly 5.4% falls within the top ten. The chain joins TRBV19 to TRBJ2-2; TCRdb's D gene call, TRBD1, goes unchecked for lack of DNA. The clonotype comes from a man aged 18-69 years in good health. Specimen: blood T cells: a sorted CD56 or NKG2C T cell subset, CD4+ or CD8+ T cells, or bulk PBMC T cells (not recorded which). The CDR3 sequence: CASSVSAGRNTGELFF.